These 9 T cell receptor beta chains originate from one sample sequenced in a study of T cells after yellow fever vaccination. TCRdb re-called the 5' RACE reads with MiXCR, one entry per CDR3 protein. The sample has some 300,000 distinct CDR3 sequences, 8.7% seen once; the top ten hold 3% to 3.5%. The material sequenced was CD4+ T cells sorted from PBMCs, taken 5 days after the yellow fever booster vaccination. Receptor source: a man between 18 and 29 years old who received the YFV17D yellow fever vaccine.

This clonotype was seen only a few times. The rearrangement joins TRBV28 to TRBJ2-1; 16 nucleotides match TRBD2. V dropped 4 bases and J dropped 12; count of bases not matched to a gene: 9. The germline V gene has CDR1 MDHEN and CDR2 SYDVKM. The CDR3 is made up of 16 amino acids. The CDR3 is CASSSPGLAGGVRQFF. The CDR3 DNA reads TGTGCCAGCAGTTCCCCGGGACTAGCGGGGGGGGTTCGGCAGTTCTTC.

This clonotype was detected many times. The rearrangement links TRBV12-3 or TRBV12-4 to TRBJ2-3; 10 bases are a match to TRBD1. Unmatched junction bases numbered 6, after V lost 5 bases and J lost 1 base. The CDR3 runs 16 residues. The CDR3 spells CASSTRTGGRTDTQYF. For the CDR3, the DNA is TGTGCCAGCAGTACCCGGACAGGGGGACGCACAGATACGCAGTATTTT.

This clonotype was recorded a few times. This chain joins TRBV20-1 and TRBJ2-1; no clear D gene. The ends were cut back, 4 bases at V and 5 bases at J, with 9 bases in the middle. Germline V gene sequence: CDR1 DFQATT, CDR2 SNEGSKA (reference sequence). The CDR3 extends over 12 amino acids. The CDR3, as DNA: TGCAGTGCTATCCGGCCAAACAATGAGCAGTTCTTC. Amino acid sequence: CSAIRPNNEQFF.

The chain employs TRBV7-2 and TRBJ2-5; 12 nucleotides agree with TRBD2. The V and J ends lost 0 bases and 5 bases, in that order; junction bases with no gene match: 7. The CDR3 is 17 residues long. Germline assignment: CDR1 SGHTA and CDR2 FQGNSA. The CDR3 region is CASSLASSGGARETQYF. CDR3 in DNA: TGTGCCAGCAGCTTAGCCTCTAGCGGGGGGGCCCGGGAGACCCAGTACTTC.

J is TRBJ2-3 and V is TRBV20-1, with D possibly TRBD1 on 5 matching bases. V was cut by 3 bases and J by 0 bases, with 7 bases left in between. This CDR3 spans 13 amino acids. Germline V gives CDR1 DFQATT, CDR2 SNEGSKA (reference sequence). CDR3 sequence reads: CSARDTSTDTQYF. The DNA for the CDR3 is TGCAGTGCTAGGGACACTAGCACAGATACGCAGTATTTT.

This clonotype has more than one count but fewer than ten. The rearrangement links TRBV5-1 to TRBJ2-2, with 9 bases lining up with TRBD2. Per the germline V gene, CDR1 is SGHRS and CDR2 is YFSETQ. V dropped 0 bases and J dropped 8; count of bases not matched to a gene: 11. The CDR3 consists of 17 residues. CDR3 residues: CASSLAPGLAGAGELFF. DNA for the CDR3: TGCGCCAGCAGCTTGGCCCCGGGACTAGCCGGCGCAGGGGAGCTGTTTTTT.

This clonotype was counted only a few times. The chain carries TRBV12-3 or TRBV12-4 and TRBJ1-5; TRBD1 matches 11 bases. The CDR3 extends over 16 amino acids. Germline trimming cut 6 bases from V and 1 base from J; bases unmatched to any gene: 5. The CDR3 coding sequence is TGTGCCAGCAGGGACAGGGGGCCGGAGAGCAATCAGCCCCAGCATTTT. It translates to CASRDRGPESNQPQHF.

The table lists this clonotype with a few counts. This rearrangement joins TRBV9 to TRBJ2-1; D possibly corresponds to TRBD2 (5 bases). The CDR3 has 14 residues. V was trimmed by 3 bases and J by 8 bases, leaving 15 bases between them. The germline gives CDR1 SGDLS, CDR2 YYNGEE. The CDR3 nucleotides read TGTGCCAGCAGCGCTAGCACAGTAGGTCATGAGCAGTTCTTC. Amino acid sequence: CASSASTVGHEQFF.

This clonotype was observed at least ten times. The chain has TRBV6-5 and TRBJ2-3; the match to TRBD2 covers 14 bases. V shed 0 bases, J shed 14 bases, and the junction held 10 bases outside the gene matches. Per the germline V gene, CDR1 is MNHEY and CDR2 is SVGAGI. CDR3 length equals 16 residues. The CDR3 sequence is CASSYSQTSGGARLYF. CDR3 DNA sequence: TGTGCCAGCAGTTACTCCCAGACTAGCGGGGGGGCCCGGCTGTATTTT.